A selection of T cell receptor beta chains follows, all from one sample in a study of T cell changes during pregnancy in multiple sclerosis. Sequencing was performed with immunoSEQ multiplex PCR; in TCRdb, only in-frame clones are kept and a portion is missing. The sample lists 35,000 to 45,000 clones; about 88% were seen once. The sample consisted of CD4+ T cells from peripheral blood mononuclear cells, taken in the first trimester of pregnancy. The receptors shown here come from a female donor with multiple sclerosis, enrolled in a pregnancy study. Both conserved end residues are part of each CDR3. The D gene is left open where the match is weak. Some rows mark clone size as missing; the rest say once, few, many or name a class of expanded clone.

j_call v_call clone_size d_call cdr3_nt cdr3_aa
TRBJ2-7 TRBV2 . TRBD1 TGTGCCAGCAGGGCTCGGGACAGGGCCTACGAGCAGTACTTC CASRARDRAYEQYF
TRBJ2-2 TRBV2 few TRBD2 TGTGCCAGCAGTGAGACTAGCGGGGCGCTCGGGGAGCTGTTTTTT CASSETSGALGELFF
TRBJ1-2 TRBV4-3 . TRBD1 TGCGCCAGCAGCCTTGGACAGGGGTCTAACTATGGCTACACCTTC CASSLGQGSNYGYTF
TRBJ2-3 TRBV7-9 . . TGTGCCAGCAGCTATACAGGAGATACGCAGTATTTT CASSYTGDTQYF
TRBJ1-2 TRBV18 . TRBD1 TGTGCCAGCTCACCGTTACAACAGGGGGACTATGGCTACACCTTC CASSPLQQGDYGYTF
TRBJ2-7 TRBV30 . TRBD2 TGTGCCTGGAGCGGTATAGCGGGAGTACGGTCCTACGAGCAGTACTTC CAWSGIAGVRSYEQYF
TRBJ2-7 TRBV19 once TRBD1 TGTGCCAGTAGTAGGGCTTCCGGGACAGGGTCGTACGAGCAGTACTTC CASSRASGTGSYEQYF
TRBJ2-7 TRBV14 medium-sized TRBD1 TGTGCCAGCAGCCAAAGATCCACAGGGGTGCGGCAGTACTTC CASSQRSTGVRQYF
TRBJ1-2 TRBV28 . . TGTGCCAGCAGCTTCTGGACAGAAAACTATGGCTACACCTTC CASSFWTENYGYTF
TRBJ1-1 TRBV10-3 . . TGTGCCATCAGACCCGGACAGCAGAACACTGAAGCTTTCTTT CAIRPGQQNTEAFF
TRBJ2-3 TRBV5-4 . TRBD2 TGTGCCAGCAGCTCCGGACTAGCGGGAGTATCCCCAGATACGCAGTATTTT CASSSGLAGVSPDTQYF
TRBJ2-7 TRBV19 . . TGTGCCAGTAGTATAGGGACTTCAGGTTACGAGCAGTACTTC CASSIGTSGYEQYF
TRBJ2-1 TRBV6-1 . . TGTGCCAGCAGTGAAAATTGGGTGGACAGAAATGAGCAGTTCTTC CASSENWVDRNEQFF
TRBJ2-1 TRBV6-6 . . TGTGCCAGCACCCTGACTGTCCTTAATGAGCAGTTCTTC CASTLTVLNEQFF
TRBJ1-5 TRBV27 . TRBD1 TGTGCCAGCAGGGACAGGGGACTTAGCAATCAGCCCCAGCATTTT CASRDRGLSNQPQHF
TRBJ1-2 TRBV11-2 once . TGTGCCAGCAGCTTACTAGGGGCCGGCTACACCTTC CASSLLGAGYTF
TRBJ2-7 TRBV7-7 . . TGTGCCAGCAGCTTAGGAACAGGGACCACCTACGAGCAGTACTTC CASSLGTGTTYEQYF
TRBJ2-2 TRBV11-2 . . TGTGCCAGCAGCTTATTTAGCAGGAACACCGGGGAGCTGTTTTTT CASSLFSRNTGELFF
TRBJ1-5 TRBV6-1 . . TGTGCCAGCAGTGACAGGGAAGGAAGGCAGCCCCAGCATTTT CASSDREGRQPQHF
TRBJ2-7 TRBV7-9 . . TGTGCCAGCAGCTTAGGGGGGGAAGAATACGAGCAGTACTTC CASSLGGEEYEQYF
TRBJ1-3 TRBV30 . . TGTGCCTGGACCGTTAGGGGGGGCGGTGGAAACACCATATATTTT CAWTVRGGGGNTIYF
TRBJ2-3 TRBV6-6 once TRBD1 TGTGCCAGCAGGCCACAGGGGGTCGCGCAGTATTTT CASRPQGVAQYF
TRBJ2-1 TRBV30 . . TGTGCCTGGAGGAGGCTCGCCTACAATGAGCAGTTCTTC CAWRRLAYNEQFF
TRBJ2-7 TRBV7-2 . . TGTGCCAGCAGGCGGGTGGCTAATATCCGTGACGAGCAGTACTTC CASRRVANIRDEQYF
TRBJ2-3 TRBV5-4 . TRBD2 TGTGCCAGCAGTCGTAGCGGGAGCAGCACAGATACGCAGTATTTT CASSRSGSSTDTQYF
TRBJ2-7 TRBV28 . TRBD1 TGTGCCAGCAGTTTACCGGGACAGGTCTACGAGCAGTACTTC CASSLPGQVYEQYF
TRBJ1-3 TRBV11-2 . . TGTGCCAGCAGCTTAGGGCAGGTCGGCTCTGGAAACACCATATATTTT CASSLGQVGSGNTIYF
TRBJ1-2 TRBV6-1 . TRBD1 TGTGCCAGCAGTGAGTTCCGGGACAGCACCTTC CASSEFRDSTF
TRBJ2-3 TRBV30 . . TGTGCCTGGCTAAAGGGGGAGACTACGCAGTATTTT CAWLKGETTQYF
TRBJ2-5 TRBV11-2 . TRBD2 TGTGCCAGCAGCCACTCCGGGACTAGCGGGAGGGCCGGAGAGACCCAGTACTTC CASSHSGTSGRAGETQYF
TRBJ2-2 TRBV5-4 . . TGTGCCAGCAGCGCTGGAGGCCTCCGCCCCGGGGAGCTGTTTTTT CASSAGGLRPGELFF
TRBJ1-1 TRBV7-2 . TRBD1 TGTGCCAGCAAGAGCAGGGGGCCGGGCACTGAAGCTTTCTTT CASKSRGPGTEAFF
TRBJ2-7 TRBV2 . . TGTGCCAGCAGCCTCGGGGGAGTAGCGACGAGCTCCTACGAGCAGTACTTC CASSLGGVATSSYEQYF
TRBJ2-1 TRBV7-9 . TRBD2 TGTGCCAGCAGCTTAGCGACTAGCGGGAGGGGATACAATGAGCAGTTCTTC CASSLATSGRGYNEQFF
TRBJ1-5 TRBV7-2 . . TGTGCCAGCAGTCCGCGGGGGGGTCAGCCCCAGCATTTT CASSPRGGQPQHF
TRBJ1-3 TRBV10-3 . . TGTGCCATCAGTGCCCGGACACTAGGAAACACCATATATTTT CAISARTLGNTIYF
TRBJ2-3 TRBV2 . . TGTGCCAGCAGTGAAGCTGTAGGGGTCACAGATACGCAGTATTTT CASSEAVGVTDTQYF